This T cell receptor beta chain is from a study of PD-1 blockade in classical Hodgkin lymphoma. At the level of the study: The patients were dosed with nivolumab 3 mg/kg, infused intravenously every 2 weeks.

Some clones are missing from TCRdb's copy, which holds only in-frame ones; the method was immunoSEQ multiplex PCR. Found here are fewer than 35,000 clones, roughly four fifths of them singletons; the top ten hold approximately 18%. Time point specified: cycle 4 day 1 (C4D1), after less than seven weeks of nivolumab. All patients experienced relapse after autologous stem cell transplantation, and brentuximab vedotin exposure was variable. Patients showed best responses of complete response, partial response or progressive disease. Germline CDR1 SGHVS, CDR2 FQNEAQ. The ends were cut back, 1 base at V and 15 bases at J, with 13 bases in the middle. This CDR3 comprises 12 residues.

J is TRBJ2-1 and V is TRBV7-8; no definite D call. The receptor was derived from a human donor with classical Hodgkin lymphoma. This material consisted of peripheral blood mononuclear cells (PBMCs), taken before the fourth cycle of nivolumab. CDR3 nucleotides: TGTGCCAGCAGCTTAGAGCTAATGTCCCTGTTCTTC. It yields the protein CASSLELMSLFF.